Included here is one TCR beta chain sequence, with context. This sample is part of a study of blood T cell repertoires in COVID-19. Across the whole study: T cells, B-cell-depleted T cells, or PBMCs provided the cDNA or gDNA that served as material.

The CDR3 has 14 residues. CDR1 is LNHDA and CDR2 is SQIVND in the germline V gene (reference sequence). Losses at the gene ends were 4 bases for V and 4 bases for J; bases not matched to a gene: 7. Generated by immunoSEQ multiplex PCR, the TCRdb table keeps only in-frame clones and is missing some. Of under 75,000 clones in the sample, about 83% were seen once. Material: peripheral blood. The rearrangement joins TRBV19 to TRBJ2-7; 7 bases are shared with TRBD1. The source is a human donor in a cohort sampled during active COVID-19. CDR3 sequence: CASSSQGVGYEQYF. In nucleotides, the CDR3 is TGTGCCAGTAGTAGTCAGGGGGTAGGATACGAGCAGTACTTC.